This TCR beta chain was profiled in a study of CD8 T cells in Susac syndrome. In germline, CDR1 is MGHRA, CDR2 YSYEKL. The CDR3 covers 16 residues. Trimming took 4 bases from V and 4 from J; bases not matched to a gene: 4. After extraction with the RNeasy kit, 0.5 to 1 ug of the RNA was reverse transcribed using random hexamers. With immunoSEQ multiplex PCR, TCR beta CDR3 was amplified across 54 Vbeta and 13 Jbeta. TCRdb independently ran MiXCR on the immunoSEQ multiplex PCR reads; one entry per CDR3 protein. The data contain 400,000 or so distinct CDR3 sequences, more than 80% of them singletons. Sequencing of TCR beta, carried out with a high-throughput approach, was applied to CD8+ and CD4+ T cells from the blood.

This chain connects TRBV4-1 to TRBJ2-5, with 15 bases lining up with TRBD2. The clonotype comes from a human donor with multiple sclerosis. Sequenced sample: CD8+ T cells from PBMCs. The DNA of the CDR3 is TGCGCCAGCAGCCCTCGGACTAGCGGGAGGGGAGAGACCCAGTACTTC. This codes for CASSPRTSGRGETQYF.